This TCR beta chain was recorded in a study of blood T cell repertoires in COVID-19. Across the whole study: The samples span acute and convalescent COVID-19 from the United States, Italy and Spain. In each case, the material was cDNA or gDNA derived from T cells, B-cell-depleted T cells, or PBMCs.

Germline V CDR1 and CDR2: MDHEN, SYDVKM. Trimming stripped 4 bases from V and 5 bases from J, with 17 bases between. The length of the CDR3 is 15 residues. Original handling: Scientists estimated how many nucleated cells there were by amplifying reference gene primers. Assay: immunoSEQ multiplex PCR; the TCRdb copy retains only in-frame clones and omits some. That table furnishes V, J and clone size, whereas the DNA furnished D and trimming. The sample shows roughly 200,000 clones, around 90% of them seen only once. The material sequenced was peripheral blood. The origin of this receptor is a man in his forties or fifties with acute or convalescent COVID-19. The chain employs TRBV28 and TRBJ1-1, with D possibly being TRBD1 (5 bases). The CDR3 DNA reads as TGTGCCAGCAGTTCCCCCGACAGTTCAGGGACTGAAGCTTTCTTT. Protein product: CASSSPDSSGTEAFF.